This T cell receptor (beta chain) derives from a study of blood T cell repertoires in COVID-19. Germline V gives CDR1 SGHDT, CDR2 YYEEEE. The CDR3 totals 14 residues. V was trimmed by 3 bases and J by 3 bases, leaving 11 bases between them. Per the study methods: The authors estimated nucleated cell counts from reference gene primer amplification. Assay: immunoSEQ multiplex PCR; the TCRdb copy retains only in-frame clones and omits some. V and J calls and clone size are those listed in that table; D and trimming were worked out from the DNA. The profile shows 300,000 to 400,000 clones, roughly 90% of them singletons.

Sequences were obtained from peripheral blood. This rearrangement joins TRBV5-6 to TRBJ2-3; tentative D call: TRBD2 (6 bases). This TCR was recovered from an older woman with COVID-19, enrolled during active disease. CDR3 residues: CASSSWDLTDTQYF. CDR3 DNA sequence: TGTGCCAGCAGCTCGTGGGACTTGACAGATACGCAGTATTTT.